This TCR beta chain was profiled in a study of blood T cells in healthy people across ages. Then a second PCR, running about 7 to 11 cycles, was carried out with a sample-barcoded 5' primer and a J-beta primer mix. The template-switch adaptor was a 5' adaptor with 12 random nucleotides. It tagged each cDNA molecule. Sequencing recovered at least 3 million CDR3-containing paired-end reads from each sample. TCRdb itself ran the 5' RACE reads through MiXCR, one entry per CDR3 protein. The table lists around 870,000 distinct CDR3 sequences, 25% to 35% of them singletons. This clonotype showed up many times. What it binds is unknown. Caucasian, healthy and from Russia, the donors were aged between 6 and 90. Germline V CDR1 and CDR2: SGHTA, FQGNSA. The CDR3 runs 14 residues. V lost 6 bases, J lost 5 bases, and 9 bases stayed unmatched. Study findings and constraints: Diversity of TCR beta per million T cells declined in a roughly linear way with age.

The chain combines TRBV7-2 with TRBJ2-5; 7 nucleotides align to TRBD2. What was sequenced was blood. The origin of this receptor is a woman of 80 years or more in good health. CDR3 loop: CASRRGLGLETQYF. The CDR3 region has the DNA TGTGCCAGCAGACGAGGACTAGGATTGGAGACCCAGTACTTC.